Listed below are T cell receptor beta chains from one sample, sequenced in a study of T cell responses to AZD1222 COVID-19 vaccine. Repertoires were generated with immunoSEQ multiplex PCR, while TCRdb's copy carries only in-frame clones and drops some. This table holds about 84,000 clones, roughly nine tenths found once. The sequencing used peripheral blood, collected on day 0 of AZD1222 vaccination. These receptors all stem from an adult in good health. The CDR3 runs from the conserved cysteine through the conserved F or W. The D gene is left open where the match is weak. Expanded clones get a size class; other rows say once, few or many, or leave the size out.

>TRBV5-4|TRBJ2-2|NA|TRBD2
TGTGCCAGCAGCCTGGGACTAGCGAAGAACACCGGGGAGCTGTTTTTT
CASSLGLAKNTGELFF
>TRBV29-1|TRBJ1-4|NA|NA
TGCAGCGCCACCGGACGAGAAAAACTGTTTTTT
CSATGREKLFF
>TRBV18|TRBJ1-2|NA|TRBD1
TGTGCCAGCTCACCACTACAGGGGGCGCTTGGCTACACCTTC
CASSPLQGALGYTF
>TRBV5-5|TRBJ2-3|NA|NA
TGTGCCAGCAGCTTGAGAAGGCATACTAGCACAGATACGCAGTATTTT
CASSLRRHTSTDTQYF
>TRBV30|TRBJ1-1|NA|NA
TGTGCCTGGAGCCCCCAGTACGTTGAAGCTTTCTTT
CAWSPQYVEAFF
>TRBV29-1|TRBJ2-3|NA|NA
TGCAGCGTTGGAGGGAGCACAGATACGCAGTATTTT
CSVGGSTDTQYF
>TRBV7-8|TRBJ1-5|NA|NA
TGTGCCAGCAGCTTAGGGCCCCATCAGCCCCAGCATTTT
CASSLGPHQPQHF
>TRBV7-2|TRBJ2-1|NA|TRBD2
TGTGCCAGCAGCTTAAGGCGGACTAGCGGGAGGGAGGGTTACAATGAGCAGTTCTTC
CASSLRRTSGREGYNEQFF
>TRBV4-1|TRBJ2-5|NA|NA
TGCGCCAGCAGCCAAGGAAGTGGACAAGCACAAGAGACCCAGTACTTC
CASSQGSGQAQETQYF
>TRBV7-8|TRBJ2-7|NA|TRBD2
TGTGCCAGCAGCAGGACTAGCGGGAGTCGTCACGAGCAGTACTTC
CASSRTSGSRHEQYF
>TRBV19|TRBJ1-2|NA|TRBD1
TGTGCCAGTAGGAACAGGGGTAATAACTATGGCTACACCTTC
CASRNRGNNYGYTF
>TRBV7-9|TRBJ2-3|NA|NA
TGTGCCAGCAGCTTATCGGGGGCGGGAACCGGAGATACGCAGTATTTT
CASSLSGAGTGDTQYF
>TRBV10-3|TRBJ1-1|NA|NA
TGTGCCATCAGTGAGTCAGGGGAGACTGAAGCTTTCTTT
CAISESGETEAFF
>TRBV5-5|TRBJ1-6|NA|NA
TGTGCCAGCAGCTCCTTTTACTCGGTGGACGCCTATAATTCACCCCTCCACTTT
CASSSFYSVDAYNSPLHF
>TRBV2|TRBJ1-3|NA|NA
TGTGCCAGCAGGGGGGTTTTCTCTGGAAACACCATATATTTT
CASRGVFSGNTIYF
>TRBV2|TRBJ1-5|NA|TRBD1
TGTGCCAGCAGGATACAGGGGTTTAGCAATCAGCCCCAGCATTTT
CASRIQGFSNQPQHF
>TRBV9|TRBJ1-6|NA|NA
TGTGCCAGCAGCGTAGCACCGCTAAATTCACCCCTCCACTTT
CASSVAPLNSPLHF
>TRBV5-1|TRBJ2-2|NA|NA
TGCGCCAGCAGCCCCGGGTTCGGGAACACCGGGGAGCTGTTTTTT
CASSPGFGNTGELFF
>TRBV29-1|TRBJ2-7|NA|NA
TGCAGCGTTGGGACAGCTCCAAGCTCCTACGAGCAGTACTTC
CSVGTAPSSYEQYF
>TRBV6-5|TRBJ2-7|NA|TRBD1
TGTGCCAGCAAAACACAGGGGGGCGAGCAGTACTTC
CASKTQGGEQYF
>TRBV5-1|TRBJ2-1|NA|NA
TGCGCCAGCAGGGATTACAATGAGCAGTTCTTC
CASRDYNEQFF
>TRBV30|TRBJ2-7|NA|NA
TGTGCCTGGAGGACCAGTTCCTACGAGCAGTACTTC
CAWRTSSYEQYF
>TRBV5-1|TRBJ1-3|once|TRBD1
TGCGCCAGTAGTACAGGGGCTGGAAACACCATATATTTT
CASSTGAGNTIYF
>TRBV5-6|TRBJ2-1|once|TRBD2
TGTGCCAGCAGCTTGAGGACTAGCGGGAGCAGTGAGCAGTTCTTC
CASSLRTSGSSEQFF
>TRBV4-3|TRBJ2-3|NA|NA
TGCGCCAGCAGCCAAGACCGGACCCTGGCAGGGCCGGGGACAGATACGCAGTATTTT
CASSQDRTLAGPGTDTQYF
>TRBV7-2|TRBJ2-5|NA|NA
TGTGCCAGCAGCCCCCGGACAGAAACAAAAGAGACCCAGTACTTC
CASSPRTETKETQYF
>TRBV19|TRBJ2-1|NA|NA
TGTGCCAGTAGAGCCCGGGGGAATGAGCAGTTCTTC
CASRARGNEQFF
>TRBV29-1|TRBJ1-2|once|NA
TGCAGCGTTGATCAGGGCTTTCAAGGGGCCTATGGCTACACCTTC
CSVDQGFQGAYGYTF
>TRBV3-1/TRBV3-2|TRBJ1-2|NA|TRBD1
TGTGCCAGCAGGCGACAGGGGGCGAGTGGCTACACCTTC
CASRRQGASGYTF
>TRBV5-1|TRBJ1-2|NA|NA
TGCGCCAGCAGCCCGGCGGGGGTGGACTATGGCTACACCTTC
CASSPAGVDYGYTF
>TRBV3-1/TRBV3-2|TRBJ1-5|NA|NA
TGTGCCAGCAGCCAAGGACAGAACAATCAGCCCCAGCATTTT
CASSQGQNNQPQHF
>TRBV19|TRBJ1-2|NA|TRBD1
TGTGCCAGCAGGACAGGGTGGGCAGTAGACTATGGCTACACCTTC
CASRTGWAVDYGYTF
>TRBV30|TRBJ2-1|NA|TRBD2
TGTGCCTGGAGTGGTACCCGAAATAGCGGGGGCTTTAATGAGCAGTTCTTC
CAWSGTRNSGGFNEQFF
>TRBV10-3|TRBJ1-1|NA|NA
TGTGCCATCAACCGACAGCTGAACACTGAAGCTTTCTTT
CAINRQLNTEAFF
>TRBV6-4|TRBJ1-2|NA|NA
TGTGCCAGCAGTGACTCAACTGGGGCGCATGGCTACACCTTC
CASSDSTGAHGYTF
>TRBV29-1|TRBJ2-1|NA|TRBD2
TGCAGCGTTGACGCCCCTAACCCCATAGCGGGAGGTGGTGAGCAGTTCTTC
CSVDAPNPIAGGGEQFF
>TRBV30|TRBJ1-5|few|NA
TGTGCCTGGTCCACAGCCAGCAATCAGCCCCAGCATTTT
CAWSTASNQPQHF
>TRBV7-8|TRBJ2-2|once|TRBD2
TGTGCCAGCAGCTCGGGACTACAAAACACCGGGGAGCTGTTTTTT
CASSSGLQNTGELFF
>TRBV6-2/TRBV6-3|TRBJ2-5|NA|NA
TGTGCCAGCAGTAACGGGTGGGAGACCCAGTACTTC
CASSNGWETQYF
>TRBV6-5|TRBJ1-5|NA|NA
TGTGCCAGCAGAGTCAGCGCCGATAGCAATCAGCCCCAGCATTTT
CASRVSADSNQPQHF
>TRBV5-4|TRBJ1-2|NA|NA
TGTGCCAGCAGCTTGGCGGCGTCTAACTATGGCTACACCTTC
CASSLAASNYGYTF
>TRBV5-1|TRBJ1-2|NA|NA
TGCGCCAGCAGCTTGGCCCCGGGGTATGGCTACACCTTC
CASSLAPGYGYTF
>TRBV4-1|TRBJ1-5|NA|TRBD1
TGCGCCAGCAGCCTCACAGGGCAGGGGGATAGCAATCAGCCCCAGCATTTT
CASSLTGQGDSNQPQHF
>TRBV7-7|TRBJ2-7|NA|TRBD1
TGTGCTAGCAGTAAGGGGGCCAGCGGTTCCTACGAGCAGTACTTC
CASSKGASGSYEQYF
>TRBV6-1|TRBJ1-3|NA|NA
TGTGCCAGCAGTGAGCTCTGGGGCTCTGGAAACACCATATATTTT
CASSELWGSGNTIYF
>TRBV30|TRBJ2-7|few|TRBD2
TGTGCCTGGAGTTCCGGGACTAGATCCGAGCAGTACTTC
CAWSSGTRSEQYF
>TRBV27|TRBJ1-5|once|NA
TGTGCCAGCAGTTTGGAGGCGAACAATCAGCCCCAGCATTTT
CASSLEANNQPQHF
>TRBV10-3|TRBJ1-5|few|NA
TGTGCCATCAGTGATTCTGACAGAGGATATCAGCCCCAGCATTTT
CAISDSDRGYQPQHF
>TRBV20-1|TRBJ2-1|NA|NA
TGCAGTGCTAGAGTGCGCGAGCAGTTCTTC
CSARVREQFF
>TRBV19|TRBJ1-1|NA|NA
TGTGCCAGTACCCTCCTCGGGATCCCCGGCGGAGCTTTCTTT
CASTLLGIPGGAFF
>TRBV7-9|TRBJ2-1|NA|TRBD2
TGTGCCAGCAGCACCTCAGGGGGACTAGCGAACAATGAGCAGTTCTTC
CASSTSGGLANNEQFF
>TRBV6-5|TRBJ1-2|NA|NA
TGTGCCAGCAGTTACGGAACCCCGGGGGGCCGCTATGGCTACACCTTC
CASSYGTPGGRYGYTF
>TRBV5-1|TRBJ2-3|NA|TRBD2
TGCGCCAGCAGCGGCGGGAGGGCCCGTACAGATACGCAGTATTTT
CASSGGRARTDTQYF